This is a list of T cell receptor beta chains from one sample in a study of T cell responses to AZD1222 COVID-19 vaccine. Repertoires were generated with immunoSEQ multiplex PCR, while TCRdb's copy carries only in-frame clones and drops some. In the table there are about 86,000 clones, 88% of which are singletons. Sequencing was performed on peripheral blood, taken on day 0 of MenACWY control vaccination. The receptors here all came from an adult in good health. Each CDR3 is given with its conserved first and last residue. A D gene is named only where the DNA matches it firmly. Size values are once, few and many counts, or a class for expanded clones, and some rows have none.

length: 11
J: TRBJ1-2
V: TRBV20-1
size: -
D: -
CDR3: CSASTSGGYTF
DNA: TGCAGTGCGTCTACAAGTGGGGGCTACACCTTC

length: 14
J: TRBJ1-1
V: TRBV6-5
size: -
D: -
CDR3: CASSFGGRDTEAFF
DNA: TGTGCCAGCAGTTTTGGAGGGAGAGACACTGAAGCTTTCTTT

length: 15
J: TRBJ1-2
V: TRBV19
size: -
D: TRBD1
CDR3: CASSPRGQGQYGYTF
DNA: TGTGCCAGTAGCCCTAGGGGACAGGGGCAGTATGGCTACACCTTC

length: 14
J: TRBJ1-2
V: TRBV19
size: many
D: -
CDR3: CASSPGDLFYGYTF
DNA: TGTGCCAGTAGTCCCGGGGACTTATTCTATGGCTACACCTTC

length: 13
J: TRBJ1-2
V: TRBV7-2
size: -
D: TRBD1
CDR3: CASSRGQGNGYTF
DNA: TGTGCCAGCAGCCGGGGACAGGGCAATGGCTACACCTTC

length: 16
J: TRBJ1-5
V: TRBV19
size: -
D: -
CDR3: CASSIEAASRNQPQHF
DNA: TGTGCCAGTAGTATTGAAGCTGCGTCTCGCAATCAGCCCCAGCATTTT

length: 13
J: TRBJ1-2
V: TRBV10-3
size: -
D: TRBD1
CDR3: CATYRRQGGGYTF
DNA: TGTGCCACTTACCGCCGACAGGGGGGGGGCTACACCTTC

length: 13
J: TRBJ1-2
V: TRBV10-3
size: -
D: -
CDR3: CAITGVVGYGYTF
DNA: TGTGCCATCACCGGCGTCGTCGGCTATGGCTACACCTTC

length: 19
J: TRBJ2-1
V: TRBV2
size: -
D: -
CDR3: CASRGFAQGVLSSYNEQFF
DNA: TGTGCCAGCAGGGGTTTCGCCCAGGGCGTATTGAGCTCCTACAATGAGCAGTTCTTC

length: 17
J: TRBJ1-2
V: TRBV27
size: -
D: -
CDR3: CASSSEVRGGLFNGYTF
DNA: TGTGCCAGCAGTAGTGAAGTGCGGGGGGGCCTATTCAATGGCTACACCTTC

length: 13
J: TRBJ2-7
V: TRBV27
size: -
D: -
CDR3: CASSSGLTYEQYF
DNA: TGTGCCAGCAGTTCGGGACTTACCTACGAGCAGTACTTC

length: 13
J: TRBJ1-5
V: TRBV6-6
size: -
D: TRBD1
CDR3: CASSGTGGGPQHF
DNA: TGTGCCAGCAGTGGGACAGGGGGAGGCCCCCAGCATTTT

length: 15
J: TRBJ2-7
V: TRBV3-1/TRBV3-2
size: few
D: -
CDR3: CASRKGPERSYEQYF
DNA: TGTGCCAGCAGGAAGGGACCGGAAAGGTCCTACGAGCAGTACTTC

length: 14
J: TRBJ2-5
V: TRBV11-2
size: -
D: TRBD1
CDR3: CASSLAPGGKTQYF
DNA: TGTGCCAGCAGCTTAGCGCCAGGGGGAAAGACCCAGTACTTC

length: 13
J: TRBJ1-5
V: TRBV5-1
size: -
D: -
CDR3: CASSLGGDQPQHF
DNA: TGCGCCAGCAGCTTGGGGGGGGACCAGCCCCAGCATTTT

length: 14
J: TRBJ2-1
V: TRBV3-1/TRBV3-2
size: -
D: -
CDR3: CASSRSTGRNEQFF
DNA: TGTGCCAGCAGCCGTTCGACAGGTAGGAATGAGCAGTTCTTC

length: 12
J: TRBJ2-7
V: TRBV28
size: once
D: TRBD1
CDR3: CASSLSQGKQYF
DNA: TGTGCCAGCAGTTTATCACAGGGGAAGCAGTACTTC

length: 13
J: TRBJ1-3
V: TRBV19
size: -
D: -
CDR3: CASGHQSGNTIYF
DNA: TGTGCCAGTGGACACCAATCTGGAAACACCATATATTTT

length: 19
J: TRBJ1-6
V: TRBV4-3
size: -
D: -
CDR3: CASSQEYLPGYRTNSPLHF
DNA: TGCGCCAGCAGCCAAGAGTACCTTCCAGGGTATCGGACTAATTCACCCCTCCACTTT

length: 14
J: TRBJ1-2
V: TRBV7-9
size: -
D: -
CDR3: CASSLTTDNYGYTF
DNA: TGTGCCAGCAGCTTGACAACAGACAACTATGGCTACACCTTC

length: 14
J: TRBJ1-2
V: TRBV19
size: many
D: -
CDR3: CASSIDLQGNGYTF
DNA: TGTGCCAGTAGTATAGATCTTCAGGGGAACGGCTACACCTTC

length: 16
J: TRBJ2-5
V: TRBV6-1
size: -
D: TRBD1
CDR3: CASSEEGQGAQETQYF
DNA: TGTGCCAGCAGTGAAGAGGGGCAGGGGGCACAAGAGACCCAGTACTTC

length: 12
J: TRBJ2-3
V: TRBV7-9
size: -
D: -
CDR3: CASARWTDTQYF
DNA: TGTGCCAGCGCCAGGTGGACAGATACGCAGTATTTT

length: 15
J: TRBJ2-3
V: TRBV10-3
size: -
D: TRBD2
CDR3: CAISDAGGRKLAQYF
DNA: TGTGCCATCAGTGACGCGGGGGGGCGAAAATTGGCGCAGTATTTT

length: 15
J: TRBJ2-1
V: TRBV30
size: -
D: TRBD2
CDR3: CAWSVRGVLTFGQFF
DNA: TGTGCCTGGAGTGTACGGGGGGTACTAACCTTTGGGCAGTTCTTC

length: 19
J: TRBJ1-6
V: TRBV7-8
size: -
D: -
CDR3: CASSYGSLGGISYNSPLHF
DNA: TGTGCCAGCAGCTACGGGAGTCTGGGGGGAATCAGCTATAATTCACCCCTCCACTTT

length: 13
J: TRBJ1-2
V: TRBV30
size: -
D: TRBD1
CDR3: CAWRMTGHSGYTF
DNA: TGTGCCTGGAGGATGACAGGGCATTCTGGCTACACCTTC

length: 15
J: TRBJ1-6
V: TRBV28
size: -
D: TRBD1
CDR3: CASRGTDKGNSPLHF
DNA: TGTGCCAGCAGGGGGACAGACAAGGGTAATTCACCCCTCCACTTT

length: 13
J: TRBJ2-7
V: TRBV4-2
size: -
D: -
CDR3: CASSQSRVGEQYF
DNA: TGTGCCAGCAGCCAAAGCAGGGTGGGCGAGCAGTACTTC

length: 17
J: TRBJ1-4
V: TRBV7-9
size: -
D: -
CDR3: CASSLPGQSATNEKLFF
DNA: TGTGCCAGCAGCTTACCCGGACAGTCTGCAACTAATGAAAAACTGTTTTTT